The source of this TCR beta chain is a study of OX40 agonist ivuxolimab in advanced cancers. Study-wide background: Anti-PD-1, anti-PD-L1 or anti-CTLA-4 therapy given earlier was allowed, and about 38% had some. Three partial responders included one hepatocellular carcinoma patient and two cutaneous melanoma patients. Findings of the study overall: The mean number of expanded clones was higher in CD8+ T cells than in CD4+. Determination of antigen specificity was not performed for the expanded peripheral T cells.

Produced via immunoSEQ multiplex PCR; TCRdb's table is partial and in-frame only. This sample yields roughly 41,000 clones, of which approximately 89% are seen a single time; about 10% belongs to the top ten. Germline V gene sequence: CDR1 MNHEY, CDR2 SVGAGI. V was pared by 7 bases and J by 7 bases, with 8 bases between. This CDR3 is built from 11 residues. About this clone itself: The antigen is unknown.

Sample: CD4+ or CD8+ T cells sorted from blood, taken in a trial of the OX40 agonist ivuxolimab. This clonotype was obtained from an adult with an advanced solid tumor such as melanoma, head and neck, liver or kidney cancer. The chain joins TRBV6-5 to TRBJ1-3; D uncertain. In DNA, the CDR3 is TGTGCCAGCATAGACGGGAACACCATATATTTT. Translating it yields CASIDGNTIYF.